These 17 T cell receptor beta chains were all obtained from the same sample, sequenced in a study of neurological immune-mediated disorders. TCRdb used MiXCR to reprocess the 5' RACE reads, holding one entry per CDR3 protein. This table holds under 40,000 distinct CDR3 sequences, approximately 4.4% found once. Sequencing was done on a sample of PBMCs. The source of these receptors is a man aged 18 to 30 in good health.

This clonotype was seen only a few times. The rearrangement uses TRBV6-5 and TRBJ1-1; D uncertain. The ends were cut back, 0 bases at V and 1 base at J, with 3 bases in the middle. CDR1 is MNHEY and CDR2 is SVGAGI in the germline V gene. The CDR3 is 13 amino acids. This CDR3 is CASSYSQNTEAFF. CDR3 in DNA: TGTGCCAGCAGTTACTCACAGAACACTGAAGCTTTCTTT.

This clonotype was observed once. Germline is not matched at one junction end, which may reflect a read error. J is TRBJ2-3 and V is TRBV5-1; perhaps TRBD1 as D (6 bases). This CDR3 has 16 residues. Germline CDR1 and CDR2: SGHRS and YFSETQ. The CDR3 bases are TGCACCAGCAGCTTCGCATTACAGGGTGGCTTGGATACGCAGAATTTT. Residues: CTSSFALQGGLDTQNF.

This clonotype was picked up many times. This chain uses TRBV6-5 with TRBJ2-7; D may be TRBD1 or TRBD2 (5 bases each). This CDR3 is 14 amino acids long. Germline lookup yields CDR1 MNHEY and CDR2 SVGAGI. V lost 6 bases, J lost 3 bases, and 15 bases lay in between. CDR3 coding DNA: TGTGCCAGCAGCCGCAGGGACCTAAACTACGAGCAGTACTTC. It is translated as CASSRRDLNYEQYF.

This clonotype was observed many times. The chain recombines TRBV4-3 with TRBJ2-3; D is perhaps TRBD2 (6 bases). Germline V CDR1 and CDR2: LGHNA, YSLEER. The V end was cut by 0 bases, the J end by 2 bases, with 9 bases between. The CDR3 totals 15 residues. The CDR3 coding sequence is TGCGCCAGCAGCCAAGAAGCGGGTGTCACAGATACGCAGTATTTT. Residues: CASSQEAGVTDTQYF.

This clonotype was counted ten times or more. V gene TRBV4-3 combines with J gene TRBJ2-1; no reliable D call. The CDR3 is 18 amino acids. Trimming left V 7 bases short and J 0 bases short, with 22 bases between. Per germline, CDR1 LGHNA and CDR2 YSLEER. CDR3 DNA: TGCGCCAGCACCCGGCTTTATCCCGGCTCTTACTCCTACAATGAGCAGTTCTTC. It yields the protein CASTRLYPGSYSYNEQFF.

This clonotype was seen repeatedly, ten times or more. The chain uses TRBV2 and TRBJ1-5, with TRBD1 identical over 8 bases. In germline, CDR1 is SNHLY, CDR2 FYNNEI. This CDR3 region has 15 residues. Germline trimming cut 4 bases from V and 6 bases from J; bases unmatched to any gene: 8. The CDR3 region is CASSGTGSVRQPQHF. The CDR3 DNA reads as TGTGCCAGCAGTGGGACAGGGTCGGTGCGTCAGCCCCAGCATTTT.

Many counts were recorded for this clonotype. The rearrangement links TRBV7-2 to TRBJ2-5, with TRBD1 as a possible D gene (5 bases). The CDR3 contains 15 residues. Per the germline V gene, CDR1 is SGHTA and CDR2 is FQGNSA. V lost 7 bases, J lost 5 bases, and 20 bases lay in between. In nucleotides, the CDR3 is TGTGCCAGCAACAAAGAAGGGCAGGGTGGGGAGACCCAGTACTTC. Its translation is CASNKEGQGGETQYF.

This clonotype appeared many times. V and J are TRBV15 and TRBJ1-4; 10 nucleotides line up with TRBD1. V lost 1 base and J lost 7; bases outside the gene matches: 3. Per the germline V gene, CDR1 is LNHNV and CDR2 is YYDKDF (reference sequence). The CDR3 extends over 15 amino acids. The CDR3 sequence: CATSRGQGAGEKLFF. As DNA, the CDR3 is TGTGCCACCAGCAGAGGACAGGGGGCGGGTGAAAAACTGTTTTTT.

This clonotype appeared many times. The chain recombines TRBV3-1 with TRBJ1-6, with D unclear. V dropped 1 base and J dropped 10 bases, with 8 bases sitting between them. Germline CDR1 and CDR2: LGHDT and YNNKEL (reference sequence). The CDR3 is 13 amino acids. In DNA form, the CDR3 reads TGTGCCAGCAGCCAAGGGGAGGTCTCACCCCTCCACTTT. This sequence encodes CASSQGEVSPLHF.

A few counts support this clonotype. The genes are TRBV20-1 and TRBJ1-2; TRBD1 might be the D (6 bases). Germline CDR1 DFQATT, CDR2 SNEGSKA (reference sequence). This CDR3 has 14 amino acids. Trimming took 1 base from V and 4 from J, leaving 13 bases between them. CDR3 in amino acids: CSARGAGESYGYTF. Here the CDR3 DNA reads TGCAGTGCTAGAGGGGCAGGGGAGAGCTATGGCTACACCTTC.

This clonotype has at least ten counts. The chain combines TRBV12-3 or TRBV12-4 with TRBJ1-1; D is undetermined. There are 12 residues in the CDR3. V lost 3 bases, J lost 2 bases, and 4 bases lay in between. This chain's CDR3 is CASSFSNTEAFF. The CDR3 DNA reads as TGTGCCAGCAGTTTCAGTAACACTGAAGCTTTCTTT.

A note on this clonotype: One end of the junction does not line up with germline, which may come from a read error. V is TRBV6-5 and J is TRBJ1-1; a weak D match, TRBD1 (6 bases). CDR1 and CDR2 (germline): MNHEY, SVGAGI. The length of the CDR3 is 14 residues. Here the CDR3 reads CATSLNRANTEDFF. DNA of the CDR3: TGTGCCACCTCCCTCAACAGGGCGAACACTGAAGATTTCTTT.

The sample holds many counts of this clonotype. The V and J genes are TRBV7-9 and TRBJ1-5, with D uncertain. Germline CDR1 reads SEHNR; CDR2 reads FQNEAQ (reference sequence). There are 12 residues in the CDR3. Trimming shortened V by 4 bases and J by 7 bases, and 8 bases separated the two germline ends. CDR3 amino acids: CASSSLGQPQHF. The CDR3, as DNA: TGTGCCAGCAGCTCACTTGGGCAGCCCCAGCATTTT.

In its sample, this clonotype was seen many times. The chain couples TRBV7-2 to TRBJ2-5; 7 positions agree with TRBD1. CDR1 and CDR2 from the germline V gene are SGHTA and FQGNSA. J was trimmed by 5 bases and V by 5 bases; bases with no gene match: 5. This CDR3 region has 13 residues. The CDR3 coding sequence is TGTGCCAGCAGCAAAGACAGGGTTGAGACCCAGTACTTC. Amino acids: CASSKDRVETQYF. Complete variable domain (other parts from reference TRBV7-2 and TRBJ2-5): GAGVSQSPSNKVTEKGKDVELRCDPISGHTALYWYRQSLGQGLEFLIYFQGNSAPDKSGLPSDRFSAERTGGSVSTLTIQRTQQEDSAVYLCASSKDRVETQYFGPGTRLLVL.

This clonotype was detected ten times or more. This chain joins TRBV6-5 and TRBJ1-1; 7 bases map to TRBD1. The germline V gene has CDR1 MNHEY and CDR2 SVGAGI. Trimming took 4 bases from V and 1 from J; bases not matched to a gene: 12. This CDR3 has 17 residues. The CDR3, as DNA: TGTGCCAGCAGTTGGGGCGCCAGGGGGTTGCGGAACACTGAAGCTTTCTTT. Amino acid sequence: CASSWGARGLRNTEAFF.

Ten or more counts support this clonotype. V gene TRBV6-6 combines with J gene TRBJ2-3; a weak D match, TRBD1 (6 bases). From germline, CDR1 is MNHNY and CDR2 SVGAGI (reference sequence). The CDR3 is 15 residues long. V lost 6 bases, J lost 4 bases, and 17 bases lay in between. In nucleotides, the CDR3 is TGTGCCAGCAGCGACCGACAGGTTCTATCAGATACGCAGTATTTT. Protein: CASSDRQVLSDTQYF.

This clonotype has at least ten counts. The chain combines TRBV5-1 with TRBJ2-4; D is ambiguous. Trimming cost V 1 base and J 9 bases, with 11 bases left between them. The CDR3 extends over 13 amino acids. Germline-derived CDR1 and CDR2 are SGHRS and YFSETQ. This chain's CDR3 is CASSLFPEAIQYF. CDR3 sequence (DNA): TGCGCCAGCAGCTTGTTCCCGGAAGCCATTCAGTACTTC.